In this sample, the clone carrying this T cell receptor beta chain turned up a few times. Antigen unknown. This CDR3 region has 17 residues. V dropped 6 bases and J dropped 10; count of bases not matched to a gene: 19. Germline CDR1 reads SNHLY; CDR2 reads FYNNEI. Unique molecular identifiers were incorporated during preparation of the TCRbeta library. TCRdb redid the calling of the PCR reads with MiXCR, one entry per CDR3 protein. Here the sample spans 600,000 to 800,000 distinct CDR3 sequences, around 14% being singletons. The sample belongs to a study of T-cell reconstitution after alpha-beta-depleted transplantation in children. Study observations and caveats: Surviving recipient T cells and intrathymic progenitors accounted for some patients' high TCRbeta diversity at day 60. By one year post-transplant, T-cell counts and diversity largely arose from T cells that were newly produced. Expanded graft clones, several hundred of them, were reportedly the source of alpha-beta T cells about two months after transplant.

The chain combines TRBV2 with TRBJ2-3; 10 nucleotides match TRBD2. The specimen was PBMCs, collected before TCRalphabeta/CD19-depleted stem cell transplant. This TCR was sampled from a girl aged 2 to 10 with congenital amegakaryocytic thrombocytopenia, due to receive a stem cell transplant. Written as DNA, the CDR3 is TGTGCCAGCAGGCCCCCGGGACTAGCGCTGCAAAAGTCATCGCAGTATTTT. Translating it yields CASRPPGLALQKSSQYF.